This T cell receptor (beta chain) was obtained from a study of blood T cell repertoires in COVID-19 (TCRdb year 2020). With respect to the entire study: Collaborator samples came from the United States, Italy and Spain and covered acute and convalescent phases of COVID-19. Subjects who had been exposed to COVID-19, were actively infected with it, or had recovered from it provided the deeply sampled blood TCRbeta repertoires that made up the dataset. The sample metadata nearly always contained a de-identified subject ID, COVID-19 status, age in years and sex. The prospective study material was composed of cDNA or gDNA derived from T cells, B-cell-depleted T cells, or PBMCs. HLA class I and class II types, where available, came from metadata supplied by the sample provider rather than from assay-based typing. The repertoires were made available in a free public database intended to serve as a resource for research on the immune response to SARS-CoV-2. Samples came from the ongoing ImmuneRACE study (first 160 participants) plus 1,254 subjects from 6 global collaborators.

TCRbeta CDR3 regions were amplified from genomic DNA using the immunoSEQ Assay, a bias-controlled multiplex PCR. The authors' pipeline ran thus. The number of nucleated cells in each sample was estimated from the amplification of reference gene primers within the assay. To quantify the absolute abundance of each unique TCRbeta CDR3 rearrangement, sequence reads were collapsed and filtered. For each sample, productive Simpson clonality was calculated by taking the square root of Simpson's diversity index across productive rearrangements. TCRdb carries this immuneACCESS record with in-frame sequences only. Its versions omit some clonotypes, under half of them owing to an unresolved V gene in the studies checked, with the rest unexplained. The DNA was the basis for D and trimming; V, J and clone size are from that table. This sample is represented by roughly 360,000 clones; around 83% of them were singletons. The ten largest account for 5.1% of the sample.

As to this clone: No cognate antigen has been identified for it. Base qualities are not recorded, but no much larger clone differs from it by a single base.

Results and caveats for the whole study, not just this receptor: Clinical and demographic metadata were provided uncurated, with the amount varying by source and participant.

In the prospective study, participants were about 18 to 90 years old, resided in about two dozen geographic areas of the United States, and were enrolled through a virtual design. To assign participants to cohorts, the prospective study relied on clinical history that participants themselves reported in a screening survey and a study questionnaire. Recovered participants in ImmuneRACE Cohort 3 were defined by two consecutive negative NP/OP PCR tests, clearance by a healthcare professional, or resolution of symptoms. Mobile phlebotomists in the prospective study collected whole blood, serum and a nasopharyngeal or oropharyngeal swab from every participant. Prospective study participants could optionally give additional blood draws and questionnaires over an approximately 2-month period. Prospective study blood samples were shipped either frozen or at room temperature before DNA extraction. Relative to germline, V is 2 bases shorter and J is 7 bases shorter, with 11 bases between their ends. Based on the germline V gene, the CDR1 and CDR2 sequences are SGHVS and FQNEAQ. Taken from cysteine to phenylalanine, the CDR3 has 13 residues. Only the CDR3 DNA is retained, 39 bases long and in frame from the first base.

The source material was PBMCs or T cells enriched from blood (not recorded which). The chain is assembled from TRBV7-8 and TRBJ1-1, with no confidently assigned D gene. This sequence originates from a woman aged 45-65 years who had recovered from COVID-19. CDR3 protein: CASSLFRSVEAFF. The DNA is as follows: TGTGCCAGCAGCTTATTTCGCTCAGTTGAAGCTTTCTTT.